These 28 T cell receptor beta chains were sequenced from one sample in a study of blood T cell repertoires in COVID-19. The data were produced by immunoSEQ multiplex PCR, yet TCRdb's version contains in-frame clones alone and is incomplete. Found here are 150,000 to 200,000 clones, approximately 89% of them singletons; the top ten hold under 0.85%. Sequenced sample: PBMCs or T cells enriched from blood (not recorded which). The source of these receptors is a woman aged 18-29 years who had recovered from COVID-19.

The chain has TRBV5-6 and TRBJ2-3; TRBD2 matches at 8 bases. Germline V gives CDR1 SGHDT, CDR2 YYEEEE. CDR3 size: 15 residues. V lost 7 bases and J lost 1; bases outside the gene matches: 8. The CDR3 loop is CASGKLAERTDTQYF. The CDR3 DNA reads as TGTGCCAGCGGAAAACTAGCGGAGCGCACAGATACGCAGTATTTT.

The chain joins TRBV2 to TRBJ2-7, with TRBD1 matching over 10 bases. CDR1 and CDR2 from the germline V gene are SNHLY and FYNNEI. There are 13 residues in the CDR3. The V gene end was trimmed by 4 bases and the J gene end by 3 bases; junction bases not matched to a gene: 0. The CDR3 region is CASSGTGGYEQYF. Written as DNA, the CDR3 is TGTGCCAGCAGTGGGACAGGGGGCTACGAGCAGTACTTC.

The CDR3 region is CAWRRRGAQYF. The CDR3 bases are TGTGCCTGGAGACGGCGGGGCGCGCAGTATTTT. The chain is built from TRBV30 and TRBJ2-3, with TRBD2 as a possible D gene (6 bases). Trimming shortened V by 3 bases and J by 10 bases, and 11 bases separated the two germline ends. Germline loops: CDR1 GTSNPN, CDR2 SVGIG (reference sequence). This CDR3 spans 11 amino acids.

This chain connects TRBV5-1 to TRBJ2-5; D remains unclear. CDR1 SGHRS and CDR2 YFSETQ come from the germline V gene. V was pared by 0 bases and J by 0 bases, with 15 bases between. The CDR3 sequence is 17 residues long. Here the CDR3 reads CASSLVGYLKYQETQYF. The CDR3 bases are TGCGCCAGCAGCTTGGTGGGCTACTTAAAGTACCAAGAGACCCAGTACTTC.

The chain is built from TRBV18 and TRBJ1-1; D call uncertain. Germline V gives CDR1 KGHSH, CDR2 LQKENI. The CDR3 is 16 amino acids. The V gene lost 4 bases and the J gene lost 1 base, with 16 bases spanning the gap. CDR3 coding DNA: TGTGCCAGCTCACAGGAGACGGGAATTTGGAACACTGAAGCTTTCTTT. This gives the protein CASSQETGIWNTEAFF.

The rearrangement uses TRBV27 and TRBJ1-1, with D possibly being TRBD1 (5 bases). Germline V lookup: CDR1 MNHEY, CDR2 SMNVEV (reference sequence). V lost 8 bases and J 4 bases, leaving 11 bases between the germline ends. The CDR3 has 12 amino acids. The CDR3 region has the DNA TGTGCCAGCCATAGCGGGGGCACTGAAGCTTTCTTT. This translates into CASHSGGTEAFF.

V usage is TRBV15 and J usage is TRBJ2-5, with D maybe TRBD1 (5 bases). The CDR3 spans 15 residues. Between the trimmed V and J ends, which lost 0 bases and 1 base, there was a span of 9 bases. Germline V gene data show CDR1 as LNHNV and CDR2 as YYDKDF (reference sequence). The CDR3 coding sequence is TGTGCCACCAGCAGAGATAGGGGATTCCAAGAGACCCAGTACTTC. As protein: CATSRDRGFQETQYF. Using reference TRBV15 and TRBJ2-5 for the parts outside the CDR3, the full variable domain is DAMVIQNPRYQVTQFGKPVTLSCSQTLNHNVMYWYQQKSSQAPKLLFHYYDKDFNNEADTPDNFQSRRPNTSFCFLDIRSPGLGDTAMYLCATSRDRGFQETQYFGPGTRLLVL.

Only one count was recorded for this clone. The chain has TRBV5-6 and TRBJ1-3; tentative D call: TRBD1 (5 bases). From germline, CDR1 is SGHDT and CDR2 YYEEEE. V was clipped by 4 bases and J by 2 bases, with 13 bases between them. CDR3 length: 15 residues. The CDR3 region has the DNA TGTGCCAGCAGCAAAGCAGGGAAAACTGGAAACACCATATATTTT. It is translated as CASSKAGKTGNTIYF. The entire variable domain, with the rest obtained from reference TRBV5-6 and TRBJ1-3, is as follows: DAGVTQSPTHLIKTRGQQVTLRCSPKSGHDTVSWYQQALGQGPQFIFQYYEEEERQRGNFPDRFSGHQFPNYSSELNVNALLLGDSALYLCASSKAGKTGNTIYFGEGSWLTVV.

The rearrangement joins TRBV27 to TRBJ2-1; 11 nucleotides match TRBD2. The CDR3 is 16 amino acids. After removal of 5 bases from V and 5 bases from J, the junction contained 8 bases not matched to a gene. Per the germline V gene, CDR1 is MNHEY and CDR2 is SMNVEV (reference sequence). Here the CDR3 DNA reads TGTGCCAGCAGTCTGACTCCGGGACTAGCGGACAATGAGCAGTTCTTC. Translated: CASSLTPGLADNEQFF.

This clone was recorded once. The CDR3 here is CASSDRQGNYEQYF. The CDR3 DNA follows: TGTGCCAGCAGCGACCGACAGGGGAATTACGAGCAGTACTTC. The chain employs TRBV7-6 and TRBJ2-7, with 8 nucleotides matching TRBD1. This CDR3 comprises 14 residues. Germline V CDR1 and CDR2: SGHVS, FNYEAQ. Unmatched junction bases numbered 7, after V lost 5 bases and J lost 4 bases.

The chain has TRBV11-2 and TRBJ2-1, with TRBD2 matching over 12 bases. The CDR3 has 15 amino acids. V dropped 5 bases and J dropped 5; count of bases not matched to a gene: 4. Germline CDR1 SGHAT, CDR2 FQNNGV. CDR3 loop: CASSPSGREDNEQFF. The CDR3, as DNA: TGTGCCAGCAGCCCTAGCGGGAGGGAGGACAATGAGCAGTTCTTC.

In its sample, this clone was seen a few times. Here the CDR3 DNA reads TGTGCCGGAAGGGGGCTAGAGGGCTACACCTTC. Translating it yields CAGRGLEGYTF. The chain couples TRBV6-5 to TRBJ1-2, with 7 bases identical to TRBD1. J lost 8 bases, V lost 11 bases, and 8 bases had no gene match. The CDR3 contains 11 residues. CDR1 and CDR2 (germline): MNHEY, SVGAGI.

This clone was seen just once. The rearrangement uses TRBV21-1 and TRBJ2-7; TRBD2, the D gene given by the table, was not confirmed from the DNA. TRBV21-1 is a documented pseudogene. The CDR3 spans 16 residues. Written as DNA, the CDR3 is TGTGCCAGCAGCCCTACCGGGACTAGCGGCTCCTACGAGCAGTACTTC. It yields the protein CASSPTGTSGSYEQYF.

J is TRBJ2-1 and V is TRBV5-1; 8 bases fit TRBD1. Trimming cost V 3 bases and J 4 bases; bases outside gene matches: 6. The CDR3 consists of 15 residues. The germline V gene encodes CDR1 SGHRS and CDR2 YFSETQ. The CDR3 is CASSSTGTGYNEQFF. The CDR3 nucleotides are TGCGCCAGCAGCTCCACCGGGACAGGTTACAATGAGCAGTTCTTC.

The chain joins TRBV15 to TRBJ2-3, with 8 positions matching TRBD1. With 1 base clipped from V and 3 bases from J, the junction kept 6 bases outside the gene matches. Germline CDR1 is LNHNV and CDR2 is YYDKDF (reference sequence). This CDR3 has 16 residues. CDR3 amino acids: CATSRGQGARTDTQYF. For the CDR3, the DNA is TGTGCCACCAGCAGAGGTCAGGGGGCTCGTACAGATACGCAGTATTTT.

This chain uses TRBV27 with TRBJ1-5; D gene uncertain. Trimming shortened V by 7 bases and J by 0 bases, and 7 bases separated the two germline ends. CDR3 length equals 13 residues. The germline gives CDR1 MNHEY, CDR2 SMNVEV (reference sequence). CDR3 sequence reads: CASTLYSNQPQHF. The CDR3 nucleotides read TGTGCCAGCACCCTTTATAGCAATCAGCCCCAGCATTTT.

This clone was detected a few times. As DNA, the CDR3 is TGTGCCAGCAGCGTAGGTCCGGGATTCAACGAGCAGTACTTC. This gives the protein CASSVGPGFNEQYF. The chain employs TRBV9 and TRBJ2-7; maybe TRBD2 (5 bases). Trimming cost V 0 bases and J 5 bases, with 12 bases left between them. CDR3 size: 14 residues. Germline V gene lookup returns CDR1 SGDLS and CDR2 YYNGEE.

The chain couples TRBV18 to TRBJ1-5; D remains ambiguous. The germline CDR1 and CDR2 sequences are KGHSH and LQKENI. The CDR3 covers 15 residues. Trimming pared 7 bases from V and 0 bases from J, leaving 13 bases between. The CDR3 spells CASLFDGDSNQPQHF. The CDR3 DNA sequence: TGTGCCAGCTTATTCGACGGAGATAGCAATCAGCCCCAGCATTTT.

This chain uses TRBV3-1 (or the pseudogene TRBV3-2) with TRBJ2-5, with 8 bases identical to TRBD2. The germline V gene has CDR1 LGHDT and CDR2 YNNKEL (reference sequence). J was trimmed by 4 bases and V by 1 base; bases with no gene match: 2. CDR3 length: 14 residues. Here the CDR3 reads CASSQAGTRETQYF. The DNA of the CDR3 is TGTGCCAGCAGCCAAGCCGGGACTAGAGAGACCCAGTACTTC.

This clone was detected once. V usage is TRBV11-2 and J usage is TRBJ1-2; possible D gene TRBD1, 6 bases. With 2 bases removed from V and 6 bases from J, the gap between germline ends came to 16 bases. In germline, CDR1 is SGHAT, CDR2 FQNNGV. CDR3 length equals 15 residues. CDR3 bases: TGTGCCAGCAGCTTATACACAGACAGGCCGCATGGCTACACCTTC. This translates into CASSLYTDRPHGYTF. The complete variable domain, with remaining parts taken from reference TRBV11-2 and TRBJ1-2, reads EAGVAQSPRYKIIEKRQSVAFWCNPISGHATLYWYQQILGQGPKLLIQFQNNGVVDDSQLPKDRFSAERLKGVDSTLKIQPAKLEDSAVYLCASSLYTDRPHGYTFGSGTRLTVV.

The rearrangement joins TRBV7-9 to TRBJ2-7; weak D call: TRBD2 (5 bases). Germline V gene data show CDR1 as SEHNR and CDR2 as FQNEAQ (reference sequence). The CDR3 consists of 12 residues. V lost 11 bases and J 1 base, leaving 12 bases between the germline ends. Here the CDR3 reads CASGFASYEQYF. The CDR3 DNA follows: TGTGCCTCGGGGTTTGCGTCCTACGAGCAGTACTTC.

The chain recombines TRBV28 with TRBJ1-4; D remains ambiguous. The CDR3 has 15 residues. The germline V gene has CDR1 MDHEN and CDR2 SYDVKM. The V gene lost 8 bases and the J gene lost 4 bases, with 17 bases spanning the gap. The CDR3 coding sequence is TGTGCCAGCTCAGCTCTTGGCGGGCTTAATGAAAAACTGTTTTTT. It translates to CASSALGGLNEKLFF. Variable domain in full (rest from reference TRBV28 and TRBJ1-4): DVKVTQSSRYLVKRTGEKVFLECVQDMDHENMFWYRQDPGLGLRLIYFSYDVKMKEKGDIPEGYSVSREKKERFSLILESASTNQTSMYLCASSALGGLNEKLFFGSGTQLSVL.

The gene calls are TRBV7-9 and TRBJ2-1; TRBD2 matches 9 bases. Looked up from germline, CDR1 is SEHNR and CDR2 is FQNEAQ (reference sequence). The V segment lost 6 bases and the J segment 6 bases; nucleotides outside the gene matches: 12. This CDR3 has 16 amino acids. CDR3 sequence reads: CASRPRGREGPNEQFF. In nucleotides, the CDR3 is TGTGCCAGCAGACCCCGAGGGCGGGAGGGCCCCAATGAGCAGTTCTTC.

The rearrangement joins TRBV28 to TRBJ2-7, with 12 bases aligning to TRBD1. The CDR3 consists of 16 residues. Trimming at V came to 2 bases and at J to 7 bases, leaving 9 bases not matched to a gene. Germline lookup yields CDR1 MDHEN and CDR2 SYDVKM. The CDR3 DNA reads TGTGCCAGCAGTTTAATGGGGACAGGGGGCGCGGGGGAGCAGTACTTC. Its protein is CASSLMGTGGAGEQYF. The full variable domain, rest sourced from reference TRBV28 and TRBJ2-7, is DVKVTQSSRYLVKRTGEKVFLECVQDMDHENMFWYRQDPGLGLRLIYFSYDVKMKEKGDIPEGYSVSREKKERFSLILESASTNQTSMYLCASSLMGTGGAGEQYFGPGTRLTVT.

This clone has a handful of counts. This chain joins TRBV27 and TRBJ2-7; 7 bases are a match to TRBD1. The CDR3 covers 13 residues. Unmatched junction bases numbered 3, after V lost 5 bases and J lost 2 bases. Germline V CDR1 and CDR2: MNHEY, SMNVEV (reference sequence). The CDR3 sequence is CASSPGTAYEQYF. The CDR3 bases are TGTGCCAGCAGTCCCGGGACAGCCTACGAGCAGTACTTC.

This sequence joins TRBV7-2 and TRBJ2-3, with 7 bases that match TRBD2. V shed 2 bases, J shed 6 bases, and the junction held 8 bases outside the gene matches. CDR3 length equals 15 residues. Germline V CDR1 and CDR2: SGHTA, FQGNSA. CDR3 sequence reads: CASSLREARMDTQYF. CDR3 DNA: TGTGCCAGCAGCTTACGGGAGGCCCGCATGGATACGCAGTATTTT.

This clone was detected only once. The chain has TRBV10-3 and TRBJ2-3, with 9 nucleotides matching TRBD2. Germline V gene lookup returns CDR1 ENHRY and CDR2 SYGVKD. Germline trimming cut 3 bases from V and 4 bases from J; bases unmatched to any gene: 5. This CDR3 region has 15 residues. In DNA, the CDR3 is TGTGCCATCAGTGATCAGCGGGAGGTATCAGATACGCAGTATTTT. Its protein is CAISDQREVSDTQYF.

V usage is TRBV9 and J usage is TRBJ2-2; 9 nucleotides agree with TRBD2. CDR1 is SGDLS, CDR2 YYNGEE, per germline. J lost 4 bases, V lost 0 bases, and 7 bases had no gene match. CDR3 length: 17 amino acids. As DNA, the CDR3 is TGTGCCAGCAGCGTAGCATTAGCGGGAGTAGTCACCGGGGAGCTGTTTTTT. It translates to CASSVALAGVVTGELFF. The entire variable domain, with the rest obtained from reference TRBV9 and TRBJ2-2, is as follows: DSGVTQTPKHLITATGQRVTLRCSPRSGDLSVYWYQQSLDQGLQFLIQYYNGEERAKGNILERFSAQQFPDLHSELNLSSLELGDSALYFCASSVALAGVVTGELFFGEGSRLTVL.